This TCR beta chain was found in a study of Graves' ophthalmopathy and Graves' hyperthyroidism. General study points: For separating ophthalmopathy from stable hyperthyroidism, a 13-signature model gave 87.88% sensitivity and roughly 79% specificity. Ophthalmopathy progression was predicted with around 71% sensitivity and approximately 79% specificity. Most expanded clonotypes from thyroid (those above 0.001 frequency) were also found in blood.

From germline, CDR1 is SGHRS and CDR2 YFSETQ. There are 15 residues in the CDR3. Other autoimmune diseases, uncontrolled infections, pregnancy or lactation led to the exclusion of patients. In the case of this clonotype: Antigen: not known. One end of the junction varies from germline; a read error may be responsible.

RNA transcripts provided the template for amplifying TCR beta CDR3 regions. First-round RT-PCR with HTBI primers preceded a second-round multiplex PCR. MiXCR was run by TCRdb on the multiplex PCR reads, yielding one entry per CDR3 protein. The sample shows approximately 41,000 distinct CDR3 sequences, 52% of them seen only once. Source material: peripheral blood. The TCR sequence derives from an adult man with Graves' ophthalmopathy. The chain has TRBV5-1 and TRBJ2-1, with 8 positions matching TRBD1. DNA for the CDR3: TGCGCCAGCGGCTTGGGGGGACAGGCCTACAATGAGCAGTTCTTT. It specifies CASGLGGQAYNEQFF.